A selection of T cell receptor beta chains follows, all from one sample in a study of neoadjuvant anti-PD-1 for oral cavity cancer. Repertoires were generated with immunoSEQ multiplex PCR, while TCRdb's copy carries only in-frame clones and drops some. The sample lists about 17,000 clones; 67% were seen once. The sequencing used PBMCs, collected before nivolumab (anti-PD-1) treatment. These receptors all stem from a person aged 40 to 85 with oral cavity squamous cell carcinoma. CDR3s include the opening cysteine and the closing phenylalanine or tryptophan. The D gene is left open where the match is weak. Some rows have no size entry. The others give once, few or many, or a class for an expanded clone.

TRBV5-1,14,-,TRBJ2-7,-,CASGGAQGVNEQYF,TGCGCCAGCGGGGGGGCGCAGGGGGTAAACGAGCAGTACTTC
TRBV2,16,-,TRBJ1-1,-,CASSEAVTRLNTEAFF,TGTGCCAGCAGTGAAGCGGTAACAAGACTCAACACTGAAGCTTTCTTT
TRBV20-1,11,-,TRBJ2-1,-,CSARDDPEQFF,TGCAGTGCTAGAGACGACCCTGAGCAGTTCTTC
TRBV25-1,15,-,TRBJ2-1,TRBD1,CASSEYQGAKNEQFF,TGTGCCAGCAGTGAGTATCAGGGGGCGAAAAATGAGCAGTTCTTC
TRBV28,13,-,TRBJ1-2,TRBD1,CATTTGAKYGYTF,TGTGCCACCACGACAGGGGCGAAATATGGCTACACCTTC
TRBV5-1,16,-,TRBJ2-3,TRBD2,CASSSPAGANTDTQYF,TGCGCCAGCAGCTCCCCAGCGGGGGCAAACACAGATACGCAGTATTTT
TRBV2,12,-,TRBJ1-1,-,CASSVTGNEAFF,TGTGCCAGCAGTGTGACAGGTAATGAAGCTTTCTTT
TRBV19,13,-,TRBJ2-7,-,CASSPTYSYEQYF,TGTGCCAGTAGTCCTACCTACTCCTACGAGCAGTACTTC
TRBV4-1,15,few,TRBJ1-2,-,CASSQDRVVSYGYTF,TGCGCCAGCAGCCAAGATCGGGTAGTAAGCTATGGCTACACCTTC
TRBV5-4,14,-,TRBJ1-1,-,CAYIRQDMNTEAFF,TGTGCCTATATCCGCCAGGACATGAACACTGAAGCTTTCTTT
TRBV7-8,19,-,TRBJ2-2,TRBD2,CASSLVVGLAGLNTGELFF,TGTGCCAGCAGCTTAGTTGTTGGACTAGCGGGACTCAACACCGGGGAGCTGTTTTTT
TRBV30,11,once,TRBJ1-1,-,CAWVGESEAFF,TGTGCCTGGGTGGGAGAATCTGAAGCTTTCTTT
TRBV7-9,11,-,TRBJ1-1,-,CASSFGSEAFF,TGTGCCAGCAGCTTCGGAAGTGAAGCTTTCTTT
TRBV5-1,14,-,TRBJ2-7,TRBD1,CASSLDGQAGEQYF,TGCGCCAGCAGCTTGGATGGACAGGCGGGCGAGCAGTACTTC
TRBV14,14,-,TRBJ2-7,-,CASSQAQGAYEQYF,TGTGCCAGCAGCCAAGCGCAGGGCGCCTACGAGCAGTACTTC
TRBV7-9,17,-,TRBJ2-2,TRBD1,CASSLALGTGTTGELFF,TGTGCCAGCAGCTTAGCGCTTGGGACAGGGACCACCGGGGAGCTGTTTTTT
TRBV11-3,15,few,TRBJ2-7,-,CASPPFGNPVYEQYF,TGTGCCAGCCCTCCATTCGGCAACCCAGTCTACGAGCAGTACTTC
TRBV20-1,11,-,TRBJ1-2,-,CSAHGWYGYTF,TGCAGTGCGCACGGTTGGTATGGCTACACCTTC
TRBV2,15,-,TRBJ2-1,TRBD2,CASSLSGSAHNEQFF,TGTGCCAGCAGTCTTAGCGGGAGTGCACACAATGAGCAGTTCTTC
TRBV6-5,14,few,TRBJ1-2,-,CASSYSGREGGYTF,TGTGCCAGCAGTTACTCGGGAAGGGAGGGGGGCTACACCTTC
TRBV28,14,-,TRBJ2-3,TRBD2,CASSWTSGTDTQYF,TGTGCCAGCAGTTGGACTAGCGGCACAGATACGCAGTATTTT
TRBV6-5,14,-,TRBJ1-1,-,CASSYSGPLAEAFF,TGTGCCAGCAGTTACTCGGGTCCGCTGGCTGAAGCTTTCTTT
TRBV30,13,-,TRBJ2-7,-,CAWSYLEGYEQYF,TGTGCCTGGAGTTATCTAGAGGGCTACGAGCAGTACTTC
TRBV27,15,-,TRBJ2-3,-,CASSVMRRSTDTQYF,TGTGCCAGCAGTGTTATGAGGAGGTCCACGGATACGCAGTATTTT
TRBV2,15,-,TRBJ1-5,-,CASSEEQGFNQPQHF,TGTGCCAGCAGTGAAGAACAGGGTTTTAATCAGCCCCAGCATTTT
TRBV5-1,16,-,TRBJ2-2,TRBD1,CASSLEGAWDTGELFF,TGCGCCAGCAGCTTGGAGGGGGCCTGGGACACCGGGGAGCTGTTTTTT
TRBV28,15,few,TRBJ1-5,-,CASSPLDLTGQPQHF,TGTGCCAGCAGTCCACTTGATTTGACAGGTCAGCCCCAGCATTTT
TRBV27,15,-,TRBJ2-7,-,CASSLYPGPPYEQYF,TGTGCCAGCAGTTTATACCCAGGGCCTCCCTACGAGCAGTACTTC
TRBV7-2,14,few,TRBJ1-3,-,CATGRSPVGNTIYF,TGTGCCACGGGTCGGTCGCCCGTTGGAAACACCATATATTTT
TRBV5-6,16,once,TRBJ2-5,TRBD1,CASSLGGTGYQETQYF,TGTGCCAGCAGCTTGGGGGGGACAGGTTACCAAGAGACCCAGTACTTC
TRBV6-1,13,-,TRBJ1-4,TRBD1,CASANRGREKLFF,TGTGCCAGCGCGAACAGGGGAAGGGAAAAACTGTTTTTT